This entry concerns a single T cell receptor (beta chain). Its antigen is still unknown. Blood got drawn at baseline, again on cycle 4 day 1, and then on cycle 7 day 1. The data were taken from a study of OX40 agonist ivuxolimab in advanced cancers. Study-level results: CD4+ and CD8+ blood T cells expanded clonally by week 6 at 0.1 to 3.0 mg/kg.

The CDR3 totals 18 residues. Data came from immunoSEQ multiplex PCR; TCRdb stores just in-frame clones and leaves some out. The sample includes about 7,900 clones, about 90% seen only once; the top ten take almost 30%. The rearrangement joins TRBV21-1 to TRBJ2-2; the table's D call of TRBD2 was not tested on the DNA. TRBV21-1 is deemed a pseudogene. The clonotype originates from an adult with an advanced solid tumor such as melanoma, head and neck, liver or kidney cancer. Sequencing was performed on CD4+ or CD8+ T cells sorted from blood, taken in a trial of the OX40 agonist ivuxolimab. The chain's CDR3 is CASSKGRGASGRGGELFF. For the CDR3, the DNA is TGTGCCAGCAGCAAAGGACGTGGGGCTAGCGGGAGGGGCGGGGAGCTGTTTTTT.